This is a list of T cell receptor beta chains from one sample in a study of T-cell memory formation after mild COVID-19. In TCRdb, the 5' RACE reads were re-called with MiXCR into one record per CDR3 protein. The profile shows fewer than 500,000 distinct CDR3 sequences, 25% of them singletons. The sample comprised PBMCs or a T cell subset sorted from them (not recorded which). All receptors derive from an adult woman who had mild COVID-19 (a few samples of this study predate the infection). Cell type and time point are not known. The CDR3 runs from the conserved cysteine through the conserved F or W. The D gene is left open where the match is weak. Clone size appears in some rows only: once, few, many, or a class for an expanded clone.

j_call clone_size v_call d_call cdr3_nt cdr3_aa
TRBJ1-6 - TRBV7-9 TRBD1 TGTGCCAGCAGCTTAGAGGACAGGTCTTCACCCCTCCACTTT CASSLEDRSSPLHF
TRBJ2-5 many TRBV12-3/TRBV12-4 - TGTGCCAGCAGCACGTACCAAGAGACCCAGTACTTC CASSTYQETQYF
TRBJ1-2 few TRBV7-3 - TGTGCCAGCAGCTTAACTGGGGGCTATGGCTACACCTTC CASSLTGGYGYTF
TRBJ2-3 - TRBV11-3 TRBD2 TGTGCCAGCAGCGCTTCTAGCGGTAGCACAGATACGCAGTATTTT CASSASSGSTDTQYF
TRBJ1-2 - TRBV5-1 - TGCGCCAGCAGCTTGGCCACAGGGAGAGCTAACTATGGCTACACCTTC CASSLATGRANYGYTF
TRBJ1-2 - TRBV7-9 - TGTGCCAGCAGCTTAGCTATGGGGGAATATGGCTACACCTTC CASSLAMGEYGYTF
TRBJ2-7 - TRBV9 - TGTGCCAGCAGCGCCGGGGAGTCCTACGAGCAGTACTTC CASSAGESYEQYF
TRBJ2-7 - TRBV18 - TGTGCCAGCTCACCACCGGGGTCAGGGTCGGTTACGCAGCAGTACTTC CASSPPGSGSVTQQYF
TRBJ2-6 - TRBV5-1 TRBD2 TGCGCCAGCAGCTCGCGGACTAGCGGAGACTCTGGGGCCAACGTCCTGACTTTC CASSSRTSGDSGANVLTF
TRBJ2-1 - TRBV7-9 TRBD2 TGTGCCAGCAGCTTACGGATCCTAGCGGGAGTCCATGAGCAGTTCTTC CASSLRILAGVHEQFF
TRBJ2-5 - TRBV7-9 - TGTGCCAGCAGCTCTAGACAGGCCCAAGAGACCCAGTACTTC CASSSRQAQETQYF
TRBJ2-1 few TRBV5-1 TRBD1 TGCGCCAGCGGAAGCCCGGGACAGGGCAATGAGCAGTTCTTC CASGSPGQGNEQFF
TRBJ2-2 few TRBV4-2 - TGTGCCAGCAGCCAAGATGTAGGAGAAATCGGGGAGCTGTTTTTT CASSQDVGEIGELFF
TRBJ2-3 - TRBV5-4 - TGTGCCAGCAGCTCTTCGGCGGGTGCGTGGTCCGCGGATACGCAGTATTTT CASSSSAGAWSADTQYF
TRBJ1-1 - TRBV10-3 - TGTGCCATCAGGACGGCCCCGGCGGCTGAAGCTTTCTTT CAIRTAPAAEAFF
TRBJ1-2 - TRBV14 - TGTGCCAGCAGCCCAATGGAGTCCGGGTATGGCTACACCTTC CASSPMESGYGYTF
TRBJ2-4 - TRBV24-1 - TGTGCCACCAGTGACGGTGGAAGCAAAAACATTCAGTACTTC CATSDGGSKNIQYF
TRBJ2-1 few TRBV20-1 TRBD2 TGCAGTGCTAGAGATGATACGGGGAGGGCAGGGCCACTGGATGAGCAGTTCTTC CSARDDTGRAGPLDEQFF
TRBJ2-7 - TRBV7-6 TRBD2 TGTGCCAGCAGCTCTGTTAGCGGGGCTCTCTACGAGCAGTACTTC CASSSVSGALYEQYF
TRBJ2-5 few TRBV15 TRBD2 TGTGCCACCAGCAGAGATCGATCTAGCGGGGGGAAAGAGACCCAGTACTTC CATSRDRSSGGKETQYF
TRBJ2-3 - TRBV6-6 - TGTGCCAGCAGTTATCCCAGTAGCACAGATACGCAGTATTTT CASSYPSSTDTQYF
TRBJ1-2 few TRBV5-1 - TGCGCCAGCAGCGGACGGCCCAGCGTACATTCCTATGGCTACACCTTC CASSGRPSVHSYGYTF
TRBJ2-1 - TRBV10-1 - TGCGCCAGCCCAAGAGGGGGACCACCTCACTACAATGAGCAGTTCTTC CASPRGGPPHYNEQFF
TRBJ1-1 many TRBV5-1 - TGCGCCAGCAGCCCTATGGTCAGGGAGAACACTGAAGCTTTCTTT CASSPMVRENTEAFF
TRBJ1-2 - TRBV6-5 TRBD1 TGTGCCAGCAGTGCCGGGGACAGGCGAGGTGGCTACACCTTC CASSAGDRRGGYTF
TRBJ2-5 few TRBV12-3/TRBV12-4 TRBD2 TGTGCCAGCAGTTCTTCCGGGACTAGCGAAGAGACCCAGTACTTC CASSSSGTSEETQYF
TRBJ1-5 - TRBV29-1 TRBD1 TGCAGCGCTGGGGGGACAGGGGGGAATCAGCCCCAGCATTTT CSAGGTGGNQPQHF
TRBJ1-1 few TRBV12-3/TRBV12-4 - TGTGCCAGCAGTTATGACCTTAACACTGAAGCTTTCTTT CASSYDLNTEAFF
TRBJ2-7 - TRBV6-5 - TGTGCCAGCAGTCCAAAGCAACAGTATAACTCCTACGAGCAGTACTTC CASSPKQQYNSYEQYF